This T cell receptor beta chain was recovered during a study of cytomegalovirus exposure and HLA in healthy donors. Looking at the study overall: The 100 to 150 validation repertoires matched the approximately 670 first-cohort repertoires in platform, a later analysis reported.

Whole-study findings and limits: Within the approximately 110 validation repertoires, first-cohort TCR clusters tended to co-occur, according to a later analysis.

Remarks on this clone: Its antigen remains unidentified.

Here immunoSEQ multiplex PCR was the method, and the copy in TCRdb shows in-frame clones only, minus some. Here the sample spans 150,000 to 200,000 clones, 85% to 90% being singletons. The CDR3 is made up of 12 amino acids. Germline loops: CDR1 SGHRS, CDR2 YFSETQ. V lost 2 bases to trimming and J lost 13 bases, with 13 bases between them. J is TRBJ2-1 and V is TRBV5-1; TRBD1 is a possible D gene (5 bases). The sample consisted of PBMCs. The receptor was derived from a woman aged 25-40 years in good health and CMV-seronegative. The CDR3 DNA reads TGCGCCAGCAGCTTTCTTCAGGGCCGTCAGTTCTTC. Translated, it gives CASSFLQGRQFF.